Listed here are 21 T cell receptor beta chains from one sample, sequenced in a study of blood T cell repertoires in COVID-19. Clones were sequenced by immunoSEQ multiplex PCR, and TCRdb holds only the in-frame ones, with some missing. The repertoire has around 64,000 clones, 87% of them found once; the top ten carry 5.1%. The sample taken for sequencing was peripheral blood. These receptors all come from a man at least 80 years old in a cohort sampled during active COVID-19.

The table lists this clone with a few counts. V gene TRBV7-2 combines with J gene TRBJ2-7, with D perhaps TRBD2 (7 bases). CDR3 length equals 14 residues. V lost 5 bases to trimming and J lost 5 bases, with 16 bases between them. Germline CDR1 SGHTA, CDR2 FQGNSA. DNA of the CDR3: TGTGCCAGCAGCGACACAGGGAGCGGGGACGAGCAGTACTTC. As protein: CASSDTGSGDEQYF.

The J gene is TRBJ1-1, the V gene TRBV5-1; no clear D. CDR3 length: 14 amino acids. CDR1 is SGHRS, CDR2 YFSETQ, per germline. V lost 4 bases to trimming and J lost 1 base, with 11 bases between them. CDR3: CASSLGRENTEAFF. CDR3 DNA sequence: TGCGCCAGCAGCCTCGGACGGGAGAACACTGAAGCTTTCTTT.

This chain joins TRBV18 and TRBJ2-7, with 9 bases lining up with TRBD1. The V and J ends lost 4 bases and 1 base, in that order; junction bases with no gene match: 5. Looked up from germline, CDR1 is KGHSH and CDR2 is LQKENI. CDR3 length: 15 residues. CDR3 in DNA: TGTGCCAGCTCACGTTCCGGACAGGGGTCCTACGAGCAGTACTTC. Translated, it gives CASSRSGQGSYEQYF.

This clone has a single count. CDR3 DNA sequence: TGTGCCAGTAGTACTGGGGACAGGGGCCCATACGGCTACACCTTC. Its protein product is CASSTGDRGPYGYTF. The genes are TRBV19 and TRBJ1-2; 10 positions agree with TRBD1. Germline V gene data show CDR1 as LNHDA and CDR2 as SQIVND (reference sequence). CDR3 length equals 15 residues. V shed 4 bases, J shed 8 bases, and the junction held 10 bases outside the gene matches.

This clone was found a few times. The V call is TRBV2, the J call TRBJ1-1; D is possibly TRBD1 (5 bases). From germline, CDR1 is SNHLY and CDR2 FYNNEI. Between the trimmed V and J ends, which lost 6 bases and 1 base, there was a span of 12 bases. This CDR3 is built from 14 residues. The CDR3, as DNA: TGTGCCAGCAGCTCGGGGGAGTGGAACACTGAAGCTTTCTTT. Translated, it gives CASSSGEWNTEAFF.

J is TRBJ1-1 and V is TRBV9, with D tentatively TRBD1 (5 bases). V lost 4 bases and J 0 bases, leaving 7 bases between the germline ends. In germline, CDR1 is SGDLS, CDR2 YYNGEE. The CDR3 covers 13 residues. DNA of the CDR3: TGTGCCAGCAGCCAGGGCATGAACACTGAAGCTTTCTTT. It is translated as CASSQGMNTEAFF.

This clone has more than one count but fewer than ten. The V call is TRBV11-2, the J call TRBJ2-1; 11 bases align to TRBD2. Germline-derived CDR1 and CDR2 are SGHAT and FQNNGV. After removal of 5 bases from V and 4 bases from J, the junction contained 4 bases not matched to a gene. The CDR3 extends over 15 amino acids. CDR3 loop: CASSQGLAEYNEQFF. Here the CDR3 DNA reads TGTGCCAGCAGCCAGGGACTAGCGGAGTACAATGAGCAGTTCTTC.

Concerning this clone: Relative to the germline gene, one junction end is altered; a read error may explain this. The gene calls are TRBV3-1 (or the pseudogene TRBV3-2) and TRBJ2-4; D is perhaps TRBD2 (6 bases). Per germline, CDR1 LGHDT and CDR2 YNNKEL (reference sequence). This CDR3 is 16 amino acids long. The CDR3 DNA reads TGTGCCAGCAGCCAAGAGGTAGGGACTCCAAAAAGCATTCAGTACTTC. Translation: CASSQEVGTPKSIQYF.

In DNA, the CDR3 is TGTGCCAGCAGTGAATCCGGGACTAGCGGGGGGGCTTTCCACGAGCAGTACTTC. Amino acids: CASSESGTSGGAFHEQYF. The V gene is TRBV25-1, the J gene TRBJ2-7; the match to TRBD2 covers 16 bases. Per germline, CDR1 MGHDK and CDR2 SYGVNS. Trimming removed 1 base from V and 5 bases from J; junction bases left unmatched: 8. The CDR3 has 18 amino acids.

In this sample, this clone turned up once. J is TRBJ2-2 and V is TRBV6-4; TRBD1 aligns across 8 bases. The CDR3 has 13 residues. The V gene end was trimmed by 9 bases and the J gene end by 5 bases; junction bases not matched to a gene: 5. Germline V CDR1 and CDR2: MRHNA, SNTAGT. The CDR3: CARDRGETGELFF. The CDR3 region has the DNA TGTGCCAGAGACAGGGGAGAGACCGGGGAGCTGTTTTTT.

The chain links TRBV2 to TRBJ1-1; D is possibly TRBD1 (6 bases). Germline loops: CDR1 SNHLY, CDR2 FYNNEI. V lost 6 bases, J lost 1 base, and 9 bases lay in between. The CDR3 runs to 13 residues. The CDR3 DNA reads as TGTGCCAGCAGGTCGGACAGGAACACTGAAGCTTTCTTT. Translating it yields CASRSDRNTEAFF.

This chain links TRBV6-5 with TRBJ2-5; D unresolved. The germline CDR1 and CDR2 sequences are MNHEY and SVGAGI. V lost 0 bases to trimming and J lost 2 bases, with 7 bases between them. The CDR3 covers 14 residues. CDR3 sequence reads: CASSYSAVQETQYF. The CDR3 DNA reads TGTGCCAGCAGTTACTCGGCGGTTCAAGAGACCCAGTACTTC.

This chain uses TRBV5-6 with TRBJ2-7; no clear D. Trimming shortened V by 3 bases and J by 2 bases, and 15 bases separated the two germline ends. Germline CDR1 and CDR2: SGHDT and YYEEEE. This CDR3 has 15 residues. CDR3 in amino acids: CASSSISTYAYEQYF. In nucleotides, the CDR3 is TGTGCCAGCAGCTCTATATCGACATACGCCTACGAGCAGTACTTC.

In this sample, this clone turned up once. Other nucleotide sequences in the sample specify the same CDR3. V is TRBV4-3 and J is TRBJ1-2; 9 nucleotides match TRBD1. V lost 3 bases to trimming and J lost 4 bases; unmatched junction nucleotides: 0. This CDR3 region has 13 residues. Germline CDR1 reads LGHNA; CDR2 reads YSLEER. The DNA for the CDR3 is TGCGCCAGCAGCCAGGGACAGGGCTATGGCTACACCTTC. Amino acids: CASSQGQGYGYTF.

By proportion, this clone is medium-sized. The chain has TRBV19 and TRBJ1-5, with D hard to call. CDR1 is LNHDA and CDR2 is SQIVND in the germline V gene (reference sequence). Trimming removed 4 bases at V and 1 base at J, with 11 bases between. The CDR3 has 15 amino acids. CDR3 region: CASSKLAGSNQPQHF. The CDR3 DNA reads as TGTGCCAGTAGTAAGTTGGCCGGGAGCAATCAGCCCCAGCATTTT. The whole variable domain, filled in from reference TRBV19 and TRBJ1-5, reads DGGITQSPKYLFRKEGQNVTLSCEQNLNHDAMYWYRQDPGQGLRLIYYSQIVNDFQKGDIAEGYSVSREKKESFPLTVTSAQKNPTAFYLCASSKLAGSNQPQHFGDGTRLSIL.

This chain joins TRBV2 and TRBJ1-5; D not resolved. V was clipped by 3 bases and J by 2 bases, with 11 bases between them. The CDR3 totals 15 residues. Germline V gene lookup returns CDR1 SNHLY and CDR2 FYNNEI. CDR3 sequence (DNA): TGTGCCAGCAGTGATGGGCCAGTGGGCAATCAGCCCCAGCATTTT. The encoded protein is CASSDGPVGNQPQHF.

The V call is TRBV6-5, the J call TRBJ1-4; D is unclear. Germline V gene sequence: CDR1 MNHEY, CDR2 SVGAGI. This CDR3 has 14 residues. V was pared by 6 bases and J by 7 bases, with 15 bases between. Written as DNA, the CDR3 is TGTGCCAGCAGGTCCGGGATGGATATTGAAAAACTGTTTTTT. Translation: CASRSGMDIEKLFF.

V gene TRBV4-3 combines with J gene TRBJ2-3; 8 bases are shared with TRBD1. Germline V gene data show CDR1 as LGHNA and CDR2 as YSLEER. This CDR3 has 15 amino acids. Trimming removed 4 bases from V and 2 bases from J; junction bases left unmatched: 5. CDR3: CASSRRTGITDTQYF. The CDR3 nucleotides are TGCGCCAGCAGCCGGCGGACAGGGATCACAGATACGCAGTATTTT.

The chain combines TRBV9 with TRBJ2-3; 9 bases match TRBD1. The trim removed 3 bases at V and 6 bases at J, leaving 5 bases unmatched. The CDR3 length is 14 residues. The germline V gene has CDR1 SGDLS and CDR2 YYNGEE. This CDR3 reads CASSAGTGPDTQYF. Here the CDR3 DNA reads TGTGCCAGCAGCGCCGGGACAGGGCCCGATACGCAGTATTTT.

The chain employs TRBV19 and TRBJ1-5, with 7 bases that match TRBD1. The junction had 7 bases not matched to a gene; V was cut back by 3 bases and J by 2 bases. The CDR3 is 16 amino acids. From germline, CDR1 is LNHDA and CDR2 SQIVND (reference sequence). The CDR3 loop is CASSMGPGGGNQPQHF. In nucleotides, the CDR3 is TGTGCCAGTAGTATGGGGCCAGGGGGAGGCAATCAGCCCCAGCATTTT.

The CDR3 bases are TGTGCCAGCAGCTCAGAGATAGCGAACACTGAAGCTTTCTTT. This translates into CASSSEIANTEAFF. This chain uses TRBV5-4 with TRBJ1-1; D is ambiguous. CDR3 length equals 14 residues. Trimming pared 3 bases from V and 1 base from J, leaving 10 bases between. Looked up from germline, CDR1 is SGHNT and CDR2 is YYREEE (reference sequence). Full variable domain (remainder filled in from reference TRBV5-4 and TRBJ1-1): ETGVTQSPTHLIKTRGQQVTLRCSSQSGHNTVSWYQQALGQGPQFIFQYYREEENGRGNFPPRFSGLQFPNYSSELNVNALELDDSALYLCASSSEIANTEAFFGQGTRLTVV.